These 29 T cell receptor beta chains were sequenced from one sample in a study of T cell responses to AZD1222 COVID-19 vaccine. The table came from immunoSEQ multiplex PCR; TCRdb's copy has only in-frame clones and leaves some out. The sample carries about 110,000 clones, around 90% recorded once. Sequencing used peripheral blood, obtained on day 0 of AZD1222 vaccination. The origin of the receptors is an adult in good health.

The chain links TRBV30 to TRBJ1-6; D is unresolved. The CDR3 runs to 12 residues. Germline V gene data show CDR1 as GTSNPN and CDR2 as SVGIG (reference sequence). V was trimmed by 2 bases and J by 7 bases, leaving 6 bases between them. The CDR3 sequence: CAWSPRNSPLHF. DNA for the CDR3: TGTGCCTGGAGTCCCCGGAATTCACCCCTCCACTTT.

The chain uses TRBV5-1 and TRBJ1-1; 9 bases are shared with TRBD1. V lost 2 bases, J lost 10 bases, and 12 bases stayed unmatched. The CDR3 consists of 15 residues. CDR1 and CDR2 (germline): SGHRS, YFSETQ. CDR3 in amino acids: CASSFDPGQGSLAFF. The CDR3, as DNA: TGCGCCAGCAGCTTCGACCCGGGACAGGGCTCTTTAGCTTTCTTT.

The chain links TRBV28 to TRBJ1-1; no clear D. The CDR3 extends over 17 amino acids. V lost 5 bases and J 0 bases, leaving 19 bases between the germline ends. The germline gives CDR1 MDHEN, CDR2 SYDVKM. The CDR3: CASSPTRHFPMNTEAFF. The CDR3 nucleotides are TGTGCCAGCAGTCCTACTAGACATTTCCCCATGAACACTGAAGCTTTCTTT.

This clone was found once. The rearrangement links TRBV6-5 to TRBJ1-3, with unresolved D. Germline V gene data show CDR1 as MNHEY and CDR2 as SVGAGI. With 7 bases removed from V and 0 bases from J, the gap between germline ends came to 13 bases. This CDR3 is 15 amino acids long. The CDR3 loop is CASISRGYSGNTIYF. The CDR3 DNA reads TGTGCCAGCATTAGCCGGGGATACTCTGGAAACACCATATATTTT.

The V gene is TRBV6-4, the J gene TRBJ2-7, with D tentatively TRBD2 (5 bases). Per the germline V gene, CDR1 is MRHNA and CDR2 is SNTAGT. The CDR3 loop spans 19 amino acids. The V end lost 3 bases, the J end lost 6 bases, and 30 bases lay between the germline ends. CDR3 DNA: TGTGCCAGCAGTGAGTTTCTAAATAGCGTAGTGATTTTGTTGAGCGAGCAGTACTTC. This translates into CASSEFLNSVVILLSEQYF.

The chain couples TRBV5-6 to TRBJ2-7; no clear D gene. CDR1 is SGHDT and CDR2 is YYEEEE in the germline V gene. The CDR3 has 13 amino acids. Trimming cost V 1 base and J 5 bases, with 10 bases left between them. In DNA form, the CDR3 reads TGTGCCAGCAGCTTGCGTGGCCGAGACGAGCAGTACTTC. Its translation: CASSLRGRDEQYF.

V gene TRBV5-4 combines with J gene TRBJ2-7, with D unclear. The CDR3 sequence is 16 residues long. Germline loops: CDR1 SGHNT, CDR2 YYREEE (reference sequence). The V end lost 4 bases, the J end lost 3 bases, and 20 bases lay between the germline ends. The CDR3 here is CASSLAAGLQVYEQYF. For the CDR3, the DNA is TGTGCCAGCAGCCTGGCTGCAGGTCTGCAGGTCTACGAGCAGTACTTC.

The chain links TRBV5-6 to TRBJ2-3; 11 positions agree with TRBD2. The CDR3 contains 16 residues. The V segment lost 0 bases and the J segment 4 bases; nucleotides outside the gene matches: 4. Germline-derived CDR1 and CDR2 are SGHDT and YYEEEE. As DNA, the CDR3 is TGTGCCAGCAGCTTGGAACTAGCGGGAGTGGCAGATACGCAGTATTTT. Its protein is CASSLELAGVADTQYF. The full variable domain, in which reference TRBV5-6 and TRBJ2-3 provide the parts outside the CDR3, is DAGVTQSPTHLIKTRGQQVTLRCSPKSGHDTVSWYQQALGQGPQFIFQYYEEEERQRGNFPDRFSGHQFPNYSSELNVNALLLGDSALYLCASSLELAGVADTQYFGPGTRLTVL.

The chain uses TRBV5-4 and TRBJ1-3; the D is unclear. Trimming removed 0 bases at V and 1 base at J, with 11 bases between. This CDR3 has 16 residues. CDR1 is SGHNT, CDR2 YYREEE, per germline (reference sequence). The CDR3 is CASSLDPSPSGNTIYF. DNA of the CDR3: TGTGCCAGCAGCTTGGATCCGTCTCCATCTGGAAACACCATATATTTT.

This chain uses TRBV15 with TRBJ2-2, with 14 bases identical to TRBD2. There are 20 residues in the CDR3. V trimming: 3 bases; J trimming: 1 base; junction bases outside the gene matches: 10. Germline V CDR1 and CDR2: LNHNV, YYDKDF (reference sequence). The chain's CDR3 is CATSSPTSGRAVGNTGELFF. CDR3 DNA: TGTGCCACCAGCAGCCCGACTAGCGGGAGGGCCGTGGGGAACACCGGGGAGCTGTTTTTT. Full variable domain (missing parts from reference TRBV15 and TRBJ2-2): DAMVIQNPRYQVTQFGKPVTLSCSQTLNHNVMYWYQQKSSQAPKLLFHYYDKDFNNEADTPDNFQSRRPNTSFCFLDIRSPGLGDTAMYLCATSSPTSGRAVGNTGELFFGEGSRLTVL.

V gene TRBV19 combines with J gene TRBJ1-1; the D is unclear. Germline V gene lookup returns CDR1 LNHDA and CDR2 SQIVND (reference sequence). V lost 4 bases to trimming and J lost 1 base, with 13 bases between them. This CDR3 comprises 15 residues. CDR3 residues: CASSNPELSNTEAFF. CDR3 nucleotide sequence: TGTGCCAGTAGTAACCCTGAGCTCTCGAACACTGAAGCTTTCTTT. Filled out from reference TRBV19 and TRBJ1-1, the complete variable domain reads DGGITQSPKYLFRKEGQNVTLSCEQNLNHDAMYWYRQDPGQGLRLIYYSQIVNDFQKGDIAEGYSVSREKKESFPLTVTSAQKNPTAFYLCASSNPELSNTEAFFGQGTRLTVV.

The genes are TRBV2 and TRBJ1-2, with D possibly matching TRBD1 (5 bases). The CDR3 runs to 11 residues. Germline-derived CDR1 and CDR2 are SNHLY and FYNNEI. V lost 8 bases and J lost 7, with 11 bases in between. CDR3 bases: TGTGCCAGCCAGGGTAGCTCTGGCTACACCTTC. It specifies CASQGSSGYTF.

The gene calls are TRBV6-5 and TRBJ1-2, with TRBD1 identical over 11 bases. The germline CDR1 and CDR2 sequences are MNHEY and SVGAGI. The CDR3 runs to 15 residues. The trim removed 5 bases at V and 4 bases at J, leaving 6 bases unmatched. The CDR3 DNA follows: TGTGCCAGCAGTCTTTCAGGGACAGGGGGCTATGGCTACACCTTC. This sequence encodes CASSLSGTGGYGYTF.

This clone turned up a few times. The chain joins TRBV7-9 to TRBJ2-7; D is uncertain. V was shortened by 4 bases and J by 0 bases, with 10 bases between the two germline ends. The germline V gene has CDR1 SEHNR and CDR2 FQNEAQ (reference sequence). The CDR3 sequence is 14 residues long. CDR3 sequence (DNA): TGTGCCAGCAGCTCAGCCGGGCTCTCCTACGAGCAGTACTTC. Protein: CASSSAGLSYEQYF.

V usage is TRBV6-2 or TRBV6-3 and J usage is TRBJ2-1, with 11 bases lining up with TRBD2. Germline trimming cut 5 bases from V and 5 bases from J; bases unmatched to any gene: 14. Looked up from germline, CDR1 is MNHEY and CDR2 is SVGEGT. The CDR3 spans 18 residues. The CDR3 DNA follows: TGTGCCAGCAGTCAGAATAGACCGGGACTAGCGGCTCACAATGAGCAGTTCTTC. Translated, it gives CASSQNRPGLAAHNEQFF.

This clone was seen once. The V gene is TRBV3-1 (or the pseudogene TRBV3-2), the J gene TRBJ2-5; 7 bases line up with TRBD1. Per germline, CDR1 LGHDT and CDR2 YNNKEL (reference sequence). V was clipped by 6 bases and J by 7 bases; unmatched bases: 11. CDR3 length: 14 amino acids. CDR3 coding DNA: TGTGCCAGCAGTCGCTCGACAGGGCAGGGGACCCAGTACTTC. Its translation is CASSRSTGQGTQYF.

This clone has only a few counts. The chain carries TRBV7-9 and TRBJ1-2, with a tentative D call TRBD1 (5 bases). The CDR3 contains 15 residues. Per germline, CDR1 SEHNR and CDR2 FQNEAQ (reference sequence). Trimming shortened V by 3 bases and J by 7 bases, and 18 bases separated the two germline ends. The CDR3 bases are TGTGCCAGCAGCTTCGCGCGGTCAGGGCCCGTTGGCTACACCTTC. Its protein product is CASSFARSGPVGYTF.

This chain uses TRBV5-4 with TRBJ1-4; D ambiguous. Germline V gives CDR1 SGHNT, CDR2 YYREEE (reference sequence). This CDR3 has 15 residues. The CDR3 sequence is CATSREPQTNEKLFF. Here the CDR3 DNA reads TGTGCAACCTCCAGAGAACCCCAAACTAATGAAAAACTGTTTTTT. The full variable domain, with the rest looked up from reference TRBV5-4 and TRBJ1-4, is ETGVTQSPTHLIKTRGQQVTLRCSSQSGHNTVSWYQQALGQGPQFIFQYYREEENGRGNFPPRFSGLQFPNYSSELNVNALELDDSALYLCATSREPQTNEKLFFGSGTQLSVL.

This clone was seen once. CDR3: CASSLIGQGGFADTQYF. DNA of the CDR3: TGTGCCAGCAGCCTCATCGGACAGGGAGGTTTCGCAGATACGCAGTATTTT. This chain links TRBV13 with TRBJ2-3; 8 bases map to TRBD1. This CDR3 has 17 amino acids. Germline V lookup: CDR1 PRHDT, CDR2 FYEKMQ (reference sequence). The trim removed 5 bases at V and 4 bases at J, leaving 14 bases unmatched.

The J gene is TRBJ1-5, the V gene TRBV6-5; D might be TRBD1 (6 bases). This CDR3 has 14 amino acids. Germline CDR1 MNHEY, CDR2 SVGAGI. V dropped 6 bases and J dropped 7 bases, with 16 bases sitting between them. CDR3 protein: CASSPGTSYQPQHF. CDR3 coding DNA: TGTGCCAGCAGCCCCGGGACAAGCTACCAGCCCCAGCATTTT.

The V and J genes are TRBV5-1 and TRBJ2-1, with D perhaps TRBD1 or TRBD2 (5 bases each). The CDR3 consists of 16 residues. V was cut by 5 bases and J by 0 bases, with 15 bases left in between. Germline V lookup: CDR1 SGHRS, CDR2 YFSETQ. The CDR3 DNA is TGCGCCAGCAGTGAGGGACGGCTAAGCTCCTACAATGAGCAGTTCTTC. This gives the protein CASSEGRLSSYNEQFF.

This chain links TRBV6-2 or TRBV6-3 with TRBJ1-1; D not resolved. V gave up 2 bases and J gave up 13 bases, with 17 bases separating them. Germline CDR1 MNHEY, CDR2 SVGEGT. This CDR3 spans 13 amino acids. The CDR3 here is CASSYRLVPAGFF. The CDR3 nucleotides are TGTGCCAGCAGTTACCGTCTGGTCCCTGCTGGTTTCTTT.

V usage is TRBV4-3 and J usage is TRBJ2-1; TRBD2 agrees at 9 bases. The CDR3 totals 18 residues. The germline V gene has CDR1 LGHNA and CDR2 YSLEER. After removal of 0 bases from V and 2 bases from J, the junction contained 8 bases not matched to a gene. The CDR3 DNA follows: TGCGCCAGCAGCCAAGATAACGTACTAGCGGGCGCCTACAATGAGCAGTTCTTC. This sequence encodes CASSQDNVLAGAYNEQFF.

The V call is TRBV4-2, the J call TRBJ1-4, with 8 nucleotides matching TRBD1. The CDR3 loop spans 15 amino acids. Germline CDR1 LGHNA, CDR2 YNFKEQ. With V trimmed by 0 bases and J by 8 bases, 5 bases remained unmatched. CDR3 region: CASSQDRGRLEKLFF. The CDR3 DNA is TGTGCCAGCAGCCAAGACAGGGGGCGGCTAGAAAAACTGTTTTTT.

The chain has TRBV7-8 and TRBJ2-7; D is perhaps TRBD2 (7 bases). CDR3 length: 14 amino acids. Trimming shortened V by 11 bases and J by 2 bases, and 19 bases separated the two germline ends. Per germline, CDR1 SGHVS and CDR2 FQNEAQ. CDR3 nucleotide sequence: TGTGCCGGGGGGGCAGGGAAGCCCCCCTACGAGCAGTACTTC. It yields the protein CAGGAGKPPYEQYF.

This clone was picked up one time. The J gene is TRBJ2-5, the V gene TRBV6-6, with 15 nucleotides matching TRBD2. The germline V gene has CDR1 MNHNY and CDR2 SVGAGI (reference sequence). With V trimmed by 6 bases and J by 2 bases, 16 bases remained unmatched. The CDR3 loop spans 20 amino acids. The CDR3 DNA reads as TGTGCCAGCAGCCGCGGGACTAGCGGGGGGAGTATTGTGGTGCAAGAGACCCAGTACTTC. This encodes CASSRGTSGGSIVVQETQYF.

As regards this clone: Other DNA sequences in the sample encode the same CDR3. The rearrangement joins TRBV27 to TRBJ1-2; 11 nucleotides line up with TRBD1. Germline V CDR1 and CDR2: MNHEY, SMNVEV (reference sequence). CDR3 length: 13 residues. Trimming took 2 bases from V and 7 from J; bases not matched to a gene: 0. The DNA for the CDR3 is TGTGCCAGCAGTTTAGGGACAGGGGGTGGCTACACCTTC. It codes for CASSLGTGGGYTF.

This clone was seen just once. CDR3 nucleotide sequence: TGCAGTGCTAGTGCCGGAAGGGGCAACACTGAAGCTTTCTTT. The encoded protein is CSASAGRGNTEAFF. The chain combines TRBV20-1 with TRBJ1-1, with D possibly TRBD1 on 5 matching bases. V was clipped by 3 bases and J by 2 bases, with 13 bases between them. CDR1 is DFQATT, CDR2 SNEGSKA, per germline (reference sequence). CDR3 length equals 14 residues.

This chain joins TRBV7-9 and TRBJ2-3; 7 bases agree with TRBD2. Germline trimming cut 1 base from V and 10 bases from J; bases unmatched to any gene: 5. Germline CDR1 reads SEHNR; CDR2 reads FQNEAQ (reference sequence). This CDR3 is built from 13 residues. The DNA of the CDR3 is TGTGCCAGCAGCTTAGTTGGGGGGGATTCGCAGTATTTT. Its translation: CASSLVGGDSQYF.